Presented here are 9 T cell receptor beta chains from one specimen sequenced in a study of breast tumors, draining lymph nodes, adjacent tissues. TCRdb ran MiXCR on the multiplex PCR reads and lists one entry per CDR3 protein. The sample carries roughly 86,000 distinct CDR3 sequences, roughly 19% recorded once. Samples came from axillary lymph nodes draining the breast cancer. The material sequenced was axillary lymph node tissue. The receptors here all came from a female donor with breast cancer. Some clones in this sample may be carry-over from other donors' samples.

This clonotype showed up many times. The J gene is TRBJ2-2, the V gene TRBV7-3; 7 bases map to TRBD1. This CDR3 comprises 15 residues. Germline assignment: CDR1 SGHTA and CDR2 FQGTGA. Unmatched junction bases numbered 10, after V lost 5 bases and J lost 7 bases. The CDR3 DNA reads TGTGCCAGCAGCCCAGGGGGTACGCACGGCGGGGAGCTGTTTTTT. This gives the protein CASSPGGTHGGELFF.

This clonotype occurred once. A single base separates this from a much larger clone, so it may be a read error. V and J are TRBV3-1 and TRBJ1-6; D perhaps matches TRBD1 (6 bases). CDR1 LGHDT and CDR2 YNNKEL come from the germline V gene (reference sequence). The CDR3 runs to 14 residues. The ends were cut back, 5 bases at V and 7 bases at J, with 12 bases in the middle. The CDR3 reads CASSEQGVNSPLHF. In nucleotides, the CDR3 is TGTGCCAGCAGCGAACAGGGTGTGAATTCACCCCTCCACTTT.

This clonotype was found a few times. The chain employs TRBV5-5 and TRBJ2-4; the match to TRBD1 covers 8 bases. This CDR3 spans 14 amino acids. J was trimmed by 1 base and V by 5 bases; bases with no gene match: 2. Germline CDR1 is SGHKS and CDR2 is YYEKEE (reference sequence). In nucleotides, the CDR3 is TGTGCCAGCAGAAGACAGGGGGCCAAAAACATTCAGTACTTC. This translates into CASRRQGAKNIQYF.

This clonotype showed up many times. CDR3 nucleotide sequence: TGCAGTGCAACAGAGACAGGGGGCGCGTATGGCTACACCTTC. It translates to CSATETGGAYGYTF. This chain joins TRBV20-1 and TRBJ1-2; 10 nucleotides match TRBD1. V shed 6 bases and J 5 bases; nucleotides not matched to a gene: 9. The CDR3 extends over 14 amino acids. The V gene's germline CDR1 is DFQATT and CDR2 SNEGSKA (reference sequence).

This clonotype came up many times. The chain employs TRBV4-3 and TRBJ1-2, with 8 bases lining up with TRBD1. Germline V CDR1 and CDR2: LGHNA, YSLEER. The CDR3 has 17 amino acids. V trimming: 0 bases; J trimming: 5 bases; junction bases outside the gene matches: 11. CDR3: CASSQESRTGNGYGYTF. CDR3 nucleotides: TGCGCCAGCAGCCAAGAATCAAGGACAGGGAATGGTTATGGCTACACCTTC.

This clonotype has a count of ten or more. The chain links TRBV4-3 to TRBJ1-2; TRBD1 matches 8 bases. The length of the CDR3 is 15 residues. V shed 1 base and J 4 bases; nucleotides not matched to a gene: 5. CDR1 and CDR2 from the germline V gene are LGHNA and YSLEER. The CDR3 DNA reads as TGCGCCAGCAGCCAAGTGAACAGGGGGAGCTATGGCTACACCTTC. Encoded protein: CASSQVNRGSYGYTF.

Comments on this clonotype: A much larger clonotype is one base distant, so this may be a read error. The gene calls are TRBV12-3 or TRBV12-4 and TRBJ2-2; D possibly corresponds to TRBD1 (5 bases). With 6 bases removed from V and 4 bases from J, the gap between germline ends came to 12 bases. The CDR3 is 14 amino acids. Here the CDR3 reads CASRSRTPTGELFF. In nucleotides, the CDR3 is TGTGCCAGCAGGTCCAGGACACCCACCGGGGAGCTGTTTTTT.

This clonotype was detected ten times or more. This chain joins TRBV12-3 or TRBV12-4 and TRBJ2-3; no definite D call. The CDR3 covers 13 residues. Trimming pared 6 bases from V and 2 bases from J, leaving 9 bases between. The CDR3 DNA follows: TGTGCCAGCAGCTTACCCCTCACAGATACGCAGTATTTT. It translates to CASSLPLTDTQYF.

The sample holds many counts of this clonotype. The chain uses TRBV5-8 and TRBJ2-3, with D unresolved. Trimming took 4 bases from V and 2 from J, leaving 11 bases between them. Germline assignment: CDR1 SGHTS and CDR2 YDEGEE. The CDR3 covers 14 residues. The CDR3: CASSPTRNTDTQYF. CDR3 bases: TGTGCCAGCAGCCCGACCCGGAACACAGATACGCAGTATTTT.